Listed below are T cell receptor beta chains from one sample, sequenced in a study of control samples from healthy donors and cancer patients. Using immunoSEQ multiplex PCR, the repertoire was profiled, and TCRdb retains in-frame clones only, with some absent. The data hold 150,000 or so clones, with about 90% observed a single time. The sample consisted of blood. The receptors come from a woman aged 50 to 65 in good health. Both conserved end residues are part of each CDR3. The D gene is left open where the match is weak. Some rows have no size entry. The others give once, few or many, or a class for an expanded clone.

d_call j_call clone_size v_call cdr3_aa cdr3_nt
. TRBJ1-5 . TRBV24-1 CAPSGDWNQPQHF TGTGCCCCTTCGGGGGATTGGAATCAGCCCCAGCATTTT
TRBD1 TRBJ1-2 few TRBV29-1 CSALQEQGAAYGYTF TGCAGCGCTCTCCAAGAACAGGGGGCCGCATATGGCTACACCTTC
TRBD2 TRBJ2-3 . TRBV7-2 CASSLDGLAGVQVVNTQYF TGTGCCAGCAGCTTAGACGGGTTAGCGGGAGTGCAAGTTGTGAATACGCAGTATTTT
TRBD1 TRBJ1-1 . TRBV28 CASRRQGMNTEAFF TGTGCCAGCAGACGACAGGGGATGAACACTGAAGCTTTCTTT
. TRBJ1-2 . TRBV18 CASSPSPGDYGYTF TGTGCCAGCTCACCATCCCCAGGGGACTATGGCTACACCTTC
. TRBJ2-3 . TRBV6-5 CASSYSGPSTDTQYF TGTGCCAGCAGTTACTCGGGGCCTAGCACAGATACGCAGTATTTT
. TRBJ2-1 once TRBV30 CAWSVQLGDLYNEQFF TGTGCCTGGAGTGTACAGTTAGGGGACCTATACAATGAGCAGTTCTTC
TRBD1 TRBJ1-2 . TRBV3-1/TRBV3-2 CASTPTGGHGYTF TGTGCCAGCACCCCGACAGGGGGCCATGGCTACACCTTC
TRBD1 TRBJ1-5 . TRBV2 CASNRDRDYQPQHF TGTGCCAGCAATCGGGACAGGGATTATCAGCCCCAGCATTTT
. TRBJ1-6 . TRBV2 CASSEILSSYNSPLHF TGTGCCAGCAGTGAAATTTTAAGCTCCTATAATTCACCCCTCCACTTT
TRBD2 TRBJ2-7 . TRBV7-9 CASSLNPGLAGSYEQYF TGTGCCAGCAGCTTAAACCCTGGACTAGCAGGCTCCTACGAGCAGTACTTC
. TRBJ2-3 . TRBV7-9 CASSRGQLSTDTQYF TGTGCCAGCAGCCGAGGGCAACTGAGCACAGATACGCAGTATTTT
. TRBJ1-1 . TRBV19 CASSIEGVDTEAFF TGTGCCAGTAGTATAGAGGGGGTTGACACTGAAGCTTTCTTT
. TRBJ1-6 . TRBV10-2 CASTLGRNSPLHF TGCGCCAGCACCCTAGGACGGAATTCACCCCTCCACTTT
. TRBJ2-3 once TRBV6-2/TRBV6-3 CASSYRGPDTQYF TGTGCCAGCAGTTACAGGGGTCCAGATACGCAGTATTTT
. TRBJ1-2 . TRBV10-3 CAISESRRVVSGYTF TGTGCCATCAGTGAGTCGCGCCGAGTAGTATCGGGCTACACCTTC
TRBD1 TRBJ2-1 . TRBV3-1/TRBV3-2 CASSHSGTVEQFF TGTGCCAGCAGCCATTCCGGGACAGTCGAGCAGTTCTTC
. TRBJ1-2 . TRBV7-2 CASSLTGLYGYTF TGTGCCAGCAGCCTCACAGGGCTCTATGGCTACACCTTC
. TRBJ2-1 . TRBV2 CASRGGEGAYNEQFF TGTGCCAGCAGGGGCGGGGAAGGCGCCTACAATGAGCAGTTCTTC
. TRBJ2-6 . TRBV6-4 CASSGRGSGANVLTF TGTGCCAGCAGTGGAAGGGGTTCTGGGGCCAACGTCCTGACTTTC
. TRBJ2-5 . TRBV6-5 CASSPRDQGTQYF TGTGCCAGCAGTCCGCGGGATCAGGGGACCCAGTACTTC
. TRBJ2-7 once TRBV27 CASSLSRESYEQYF TGTGCCAGCAGTTTGTCTCGGGAGAGCTACGAGCAGTACTTC
. TRBJ1-1 . TRBV30 CAWSGRTEAFF TGTGCCTGGAGTGGAAGGACGGAAGCTTTCTTT
. TRBJ1-6 . TRBV19 CASSTEPNSPLHF TGTGCCAGTAGTACGGAGCCCAATTCACCCCTCCACTTT
TRBD2 TRBJ2-7 . TRBV5-6 CASSPSSEREGNEQYF TGTGCCAGCAGCCCGAGTTCCGAGCGGGAGGGCAACGAGCAGTACTTC